The sequence of this T cell receptor beta chain was determined in a study of CXCR3-negative and CXCR3-positive naive CD8 T cells. Notes on the study in general: Researchers report that CXCR3-positive naive cells carry more hydrophobic TRB CDR3s than CXCR3-negative naive cells.

With respect to this clonotype: Its specificity is unknown.

Preparation of TRB cDNA libraries relied on 5' RACE carrying UMI labels. Each CDR3 protein gets one entry in TCRdb, which reprocessed the 5' RACE reads and gives no DNA. The sample totals about 89,000 distinct CDR3 sequences. The V gene's germline CDR1 is SGHRS and CDR2 YFSETQ. The CDR3 sequence is 13 residues long. Source material: naive CXCR3+ CD8+ T cells from blood. As to subset: CD45RO-CCR7+CD27+CD95- naive CD8+ T cells expressing CXCR3 (TNR3+). The receptor comes from a human donor in good health. Some clones in this sample may be carry-over from other donors' samples. J is TRBJ2-7 and V is TRBV5-1; TCRdb selects TRBD1, and the lack of DNA leaves this call unchecked. The CDR3 reads CATRGQGSYEQYF.